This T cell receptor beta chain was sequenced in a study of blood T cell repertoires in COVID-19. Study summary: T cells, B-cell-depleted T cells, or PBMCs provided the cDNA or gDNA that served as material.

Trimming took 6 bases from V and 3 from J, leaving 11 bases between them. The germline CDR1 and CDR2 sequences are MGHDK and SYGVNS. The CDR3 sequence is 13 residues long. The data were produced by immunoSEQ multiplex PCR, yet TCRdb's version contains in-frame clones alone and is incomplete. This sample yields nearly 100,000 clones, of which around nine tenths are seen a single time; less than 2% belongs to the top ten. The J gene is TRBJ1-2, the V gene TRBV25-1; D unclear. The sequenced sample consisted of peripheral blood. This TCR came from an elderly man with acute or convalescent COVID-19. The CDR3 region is CASRGSTDYGYTF. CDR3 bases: TGTGCCAGCAGAGGGAGTACGGACTATGGCTACACCTTC.